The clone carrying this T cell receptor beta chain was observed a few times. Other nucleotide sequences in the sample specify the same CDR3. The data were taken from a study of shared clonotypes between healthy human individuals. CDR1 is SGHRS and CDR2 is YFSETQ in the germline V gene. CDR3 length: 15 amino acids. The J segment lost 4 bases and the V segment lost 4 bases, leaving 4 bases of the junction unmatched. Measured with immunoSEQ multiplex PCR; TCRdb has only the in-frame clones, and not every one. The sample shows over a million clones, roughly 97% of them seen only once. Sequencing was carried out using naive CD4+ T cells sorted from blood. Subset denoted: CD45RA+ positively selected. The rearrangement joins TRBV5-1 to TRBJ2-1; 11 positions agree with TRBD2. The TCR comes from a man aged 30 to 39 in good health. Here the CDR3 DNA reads TGCGCCAGCAGCACCGGACTAGCGGGTTACAATGAGCAGTTCTTC. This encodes CASSTGLAGYNEQFF.